Here is one T cell receptor (beta chain) with its context. These data come from a study of OX40 agonist ivuxolimab in advanced cancers. Method: immunoSEQ multiplex PCR; TCRdb's copy keeps in-frame clones and lacks some. Here the sample spans roughly 56,000 clones, 89% being singletons. Excluded were patients having autoimmune disease history or systemic immunosuppression. This CDR3 contains 13 residues. V lost 6 bases and J lost 1, with 8 bases in between. Per the germline V gene, CDR1 is MNHEY and CDR2 is SMNVEV (reference sequence). The gene calls are TRBV27 and TRBJ2-3; a possible D gene is TRBD1 (6 bases). The sequencing used CD4+ or CD8+ T cells sorted from blood, collected in a trial of the OX40 agonist ivuxolimab. This sequence was found in an adult with an advanced solid tumor such as melanoma, head and neck, liver or kidney cancer. The CDR3 reads CASSPGGTDTQYF. DNA for the CDR3: TGTGCCAGCAGCCCAGGGGGCACAGATACGCAGTATTTT.